Presented here are 30 T cell receptor beta chains from one specimen sequenced in a study (dated by TCRdb to the mid-2010s). Libraries were made using RT-PCR. Sequencing took place on an Illumina MiSeq. Starting from the raw public reads, TCRdb applied fastp trimming at Q25, assembled clones with MiXCR and retained in-frame beta chains. Merged by CDR3 protein, the rows form single entries marked with the most common genes and DNA. The sample table holds fewer than 800,000 distinct CDR3 sequences, of which 11% to 15% were seen once. The top ten constitute 3.6% of the sample. Sequencing was carried out using memory CD4+ T cells from blood. The source is a female donor in good health, serving as a healthy control.

The CDR3 DNA follows: TGTGCCAGCAGCCCGGCAACACCGGGACGGAGAGACAATGAGCAGTTCTTC. It specifies CASSPATPGRRDNEQFF. This chain joins TRBV11-2 and TRBJ2-1; D could derive from TRBD1 or TRBD2 (5 bases each). This CDR3 region has 17 residues. The germline V and J ends were trimmed by 5 bases and 5 bases, with 22 bases remaining between them. CDR1 and CDR2 from the germline V gene are SGHAT and FQNNGV.

This clonotype has only a few counts. The V gene is TRBV5-8, the J gene TRBJ2-5, with a tentative D call TRBD1 (5 bases). CDR1 is SGHTS, CDR2 YDEGEE, per germline. Between the trimmed V and J ends, which lost 2 bases and 7 bases, there was a span of 12 bases. The CDR3 has 13 amino acids. The DNA for the CDR3 is TGTGCCAGCAGCTTAAAGGGGCGTGGGACCCAGTACTTC. Its translation: CASSLKGRGTQYF.

In its sample, this clonotype was seen a few times. V usage is TRBV12-3 or TRBV12-4 and J usage is TRBJ1-4; no clear D gene. Trimming pared 5 bases from V and 8 bases from J, leaving 9 bases between. The CDR3 sequence is 12 residues long. This chain's CDR3 is CASSPIGEKLFF. CDR3 bases: TGTGCCAGCAGTCCTATTGGGGAAAAACTGTTTTTT.

The chain is built from TRBV6-5 and TRBJ2-3, with D hard to call. The germline gives CDR1 MNHEY, CDR2 SVGAGI. The CDR3 extends over 14 amino acids. Trimming took 2 bases from V and 0 from J, leaving 6 bases between them. The CDR3, as DNA: TGTGCCAGCAGTTACCGAGAAAGCACAGATACGCAGTATTTT. Translated, it gives CASSYRESTDTQYF.

The sample holds a few counts of this clonotype. The DNA for the CDR3 is TGTGCCAGTCTGGCCACACGAACAGATACGCAGTATTTT. It specifies CASLATRTDTQYF. J is TRBJ2-3 and V is TRBV28; no clear D. The CDR3 is 13 residues long. Germline values: CDR1 MDHEN, CDR2 SYDVKM. Deletions cut 9 bases from V and 3 bases from J, with 13 bases between.

This clonotype was seen more than once but under ten times. This chain links TRBV21-1 with TRBJ2-3; the table's D gene call, TRBD2, was not cross checked with the DNA. TRBV21-1 constitutes a pseudogene. The CDR3 has 20 residues. The chain's CDR3 is CASSKTMLAGAVVSTDTQYF. DNA for the CDR3: TGTGCCAGCAGCAAAACCATGCTAGCGGGGGCCGTCGTTAGCACAGATACGCAGTATTTT.

The rearrangement links TRBV20-1 to TRBJ2-5; 10 bases are shared with TRBD2. The germline gives CDR1 DFQATT, CDR2 SNEGSKA (reference sequence). The V segment lost 3 bases and the J segment 3 bases; nucleotides outside the gene matches: 7. The CDR3 is 15 amino acids. Written as DNA, the CDR3 is TGCAGTGCTAGGGACACTAGCGGGAATAAAGAGACCCAGTACTTC. It is translated as CSARDTSGNKETQYF.

This clonotype was picked up a small number of times. V usage is TRBV5-1 and J usage is TRBJ1-2; no reliable D call. The length of the CDR3 is 12 residues. Trimming took 0 bases from V and 6 from J, leaving 6 bases between them. Germline-derived CDR1 and CDR2 are SGHRS and YFSETQ. The CDR3: CASSLAQNGYTF. The CDR3 DNA sequence: TGCGCCAGCAGCTTGGCACAGAATGGCTACACCTTC.

V gene TRBV28 combines with J gene TRBJ1-5; no firm D call. V was pared by 8 bases and J by 11 bases, with 22 bases between. The CDR3 consists of 14 residues. Germline CDR1 is MDHEN and CDR2 is SYDVKM. CDR3 bases: TGTGCCAGCGTTAATCCGTTGACCCGAGCGTCCCAGCATTTT. It codes for CASVNPLTRASQHF. Together with reference TRBV28 and TRBJ1-5, the CDR3 gives the full variable domain: DVKVTQSSRYLVKRTGEKVFLECVQDMDHENMFWYRQDPGLGLRLIYFSYDVKMKEKGDIPEGYSVSREKKERFSLILESASTNQTSMYLCASVNPLTRASQHFGDGTRLSIL.

The sample holds a few counts of this clonotype. The chain employs TRBV6-1 and TRBJ2-1; D remains ambiguous. This CDR3 contains 15 residues. From germline, CDR1 is MNHNS and CDR2 SASEGT. Trimming pared 3 bases from V and 0 bases from J, leaving 9 bases between. DNA of the CDR3: TGTGCCAGCAGTGACACACCAAACTCCTACAATGAGCAGTTCTTC. Translating it yields CASSDTPNSYNEQFF.

The gene calls are TRBV30 and TRBJ1-2; D not resolved. Trimming shortened V by 4 bases and J by 7 bases, and 16 bases separated the two germline ends. The CDR3 covers 13 residues. Looked up from germline, CDR1 is GTSNPN and CDR2 is SVGIG (reference sequence). CDR3 sequence: CAWTPGQGTGYTF. The CDR3, as DNA: TGTGCCTGGACTCCGGGCCAAGGCACTGGCTACACCTTC.

The chain carries TRBV11-2 and TRBJ2-5; tentatively, D is TRBD1 (5 bases). Germline loops: CDR1 SGHAT, CDR2 FQNNGV. V gave up 3 bases and J gave up 2 bases, with 10 bases separating them. The CDR3 has 14 residues. CDR3 sequence (DNA): TGTGCCAGCAGCTTCAAGACAGCTCAAGAGACCCAGTACTTC. Translating gives CASSFKTAQETQYF.

A few counts support this clonotype. The gene calls are TRBV7-9 and TRBJ2-3; 7 bases map to TRBD2. The junction had 14 bases not matched to a gene; V was cut back by 5 bases and J by 3 bases. This CDR3 has 17 residues. The V gene's germline CDR1 is SEHNR and CDR2 FQNEAQ (reference sequence). CDR3: CASSQYLTGGSTDTQYF. The CDR3 DNA reads as TGTGCCAGCAGCCAGTACCTCACGGGAGGCAGTACAGATACGCAGTATTTT.

This clonotype was recorded many times. The gene calls are TRBV5-5 and TRBJ1-2; no definite D call. The CDR3 has 14 amino acids. The germline V gene has CDR1 SGHKS and CDR2 YYEKEE (reference sequence). V shed 0 bases and J shed 1 base, with 7 bases lying between them. The CDR3 reads CASSLASVNYGYTF. In DNA form, the CDR3 reads TGTGCCAGCAGCTTGGCTTCGGTTAACTATGGCTACACCTTC. The full variable domain, with the rest looked up from reference TRBV5-5 and TRBJ1-2, is DAGVTQSPTHLIKTRGQQVTLRCSPISGHKSVSWYQQVLGQGPQFIFQYYEKEERGRGNFPDRFSARQFPNYSSELNVNALLLGDSALYLCASSLASVNYGYTFGSGTRLTVV.

The chain carries TRBV6-5 and TRBJ2-6, with a weak D call TRBD1 (5 bases). CDR3 length: 18 amino acids. Germline CDR1 reads MNHEY; CDR2 reads SVGAGI. Trimming left V 2 bases short and J 4 bases short, with 18 bases between. This chain's CDR3 is CASSYLSPGRTGANVLTF. In nucleotides, the CDR3 is TGTGCCAGCAGTTACCTCTCTCCAGGGCGAACGGGGGCCAACGTCCTGACTTTC.

This clonotype was recorded at least ten times. The chain carries TRBV29-1 and TRBJ2-3, with a tentative D call TRBD2 (7 bases). V dropped 5 bases and J dropped 7 bases, with 19 bases sitting between them. CDR3 length equals 14 residues. Germline V gives CDR1 SQVTM, CDR2 ANQGSEA. This chain's CDR3 is CSVRGGGGTNTQYF. DNA for the CDR3: TGCAGCGTTCGAGGCGGGGGCGGCACGAATACGCAGTATTTT.

This clonotype was seen only a few times. This rearrangement joins TRBV12-3 or TRBV12-4 to TRBJ2-1, with 8 positions matching TRBD1. The CDR3 loop spans 14 amino acids. V lost 7 bases and J lost 2; bases outside the gene matches: 4. The CDR3 DNA sequence: TGTGCCAGCATGCGGACAGGGACCTACAATGAGCAGTTCTTC. It codes for CASMRTGTYNEQFF.

This clonotype was recorded at least ten times. The gene calls are TRBV6-5 and TRBJ2-5, with TRBD1 identical over 7 bases. The CDR3 is 14 residues long. Germline V gene data show CDR1 as MNHEY and CDR2 as SVGAGI. V was clipped by 6 bases and J by 0 bases; unmatched bases: 4. CDR3: CASRPDRDQETQYF. The CDR3 nucleotides read TGTGCCAGCAGACCTGACAGGGACCAAGAGACCCAGTACTTC.

The chain is built from TRBV20-1 and TRBJ1-2; D gene uncertain. The ends were cut back, 1 base at V and 8 bases at J, with 11 bases in the middle. CDR3 size: 12 residues. The germline V gene has CDR1 DFQATT and CDR2 SNEGSKA (reference sequence). CDR3 bases: TGCAGTGCTAGAGGGATGCGGGCGGGCTACACCTTC. Amino acid sequence: CSARGMRAGYTF.

V gene TRBV5-1 combines with J gene TRBJ2-3, with TRBD2 matching 11 bases. The CDR3 length is 17 residues. Looked up from germline, CDR1 is SGHRS and CDR2 is YFSETQ. V lost 4 bases to trimming and J lost 2 bases; unmatched junction nucleotides: 9. The CDR3 DNA sequence: TGCGCCAGCAGCCCACGTCCGGGACTAGCGGACACAGATACGCAGTATTTT. As protein: CASSPRPGLADTDTQYF.

This clonotype came up a few times. V is TRBV20-1 and J is TRBJ2-5; D is ambiguous. Looked up from germline, CDR1 is DFQATT and CDR2 is SNEGSKA (reference sequence). V was cut by 3 bases and J by 6 bases, with 11 bases left in between. The CDR3 runs 12 residues. CDR3 sequence: CSARRAEQTQYF. The CDR3 DNA reads as TGCAGTGCTAGGAGAGCTGAGCAGACCCAGTACTTC.

This chain links TRBV20-1 with TRBJ2-7, with TRBD2 identical over 11 bases. In germline, CDR1 is DFQATT, CDR2 SNEGSKA (reference sequence). There are 14 residues in the CDR3. Losses at the gene ends were 5 bases for V and 5 bases for J; bases not matched to a gene: 8. This chain's CDR3 is CSAPTSGSGNEQYF. The CDR3 DNA reads as TGCAGTGCTCCAACTAGCGGGAGTGGGAACGAGCAGTACTTC.

This clonotype was found many times. The chain carries TRBV5-1 and TRBJ1-1; weak D call: TRBD1 (6 bases). There are 13 residues in the CDR3. Germline CDR1 SGHRS, CDR2 YFSETQ. The V and J ends lost 2 bases and 6 bases respectively, with 11 bases between them. CDR3 residues: CASSFTGHSEAFF. CDR3 DNA sequence: TGCGCCAGCAGCTTCACAGGGCACTCTGAAGCTTTCTTT.

This clonotype was counted a few times. CDR3 nucleotides: TGTGCCAGCAGCGTAGGGGGGCTAACGGGGAACACTGAAGCTTTCTTT. Its translation is CASSVGGLTGNTEAFF. The chain employs TRBV9 and TRBJ1-1; D might be TRBD1 (6 bases). CDR1 is SGDLS, CDR2 YYNGEE, per germline. This CDR3 has 16 amino acids. Trimming stripped 0 bases from V and 1 base from J, with 13 bases between.

This clonotype has at least ten counts. The V call is TRBV5-4, the J call TRBJ2-1, with D maybe TRBD1 (5 bases). Trimming stripped 1 base from V and 0 bases from J, with 8 bases between. There are 15 residues in the CDR3. Germline loops: CDR1 SGHNT, CDR2 YYREEE (reference sequence). In DNA form, the CDR3 reads TGTGCCAGCAGCTTGTCGCAGGGCTCCTACAATGAGCAGTTCTTC. Protein: CASSLSQGSYNEQFF.

The sample holds a few counts of this clonotype. This sequence joins TRBV20-1 and TRBJ2-3, with 8 bases lining up with TRBD1. The V segment lost 0 bases and the J segment 3 bases; nucleotides outside the gene matches: 5. There are 15 residues in the CDR3. Germline V gene sequence: CDR1 DFQATT, CDR2 SNEGSKA (reference sequence). Here the CDR3 reads CSAREAGGYTDTQYF. In DNA form, the CDR3 reads TGCAGTGCTAGAGAGGCAGGGGGCTATACAGATACGCAGTATTTT.

The table lists this clonotype with many counts. This sequence joins TRBV5-1 and TRBJ2-3; 9 nucleotides line up with TRBD1. V was clipped by 5 bases and J by 3 bases; unmatched bases: 4. This CDR3 has 14 residues. Germline assignment: CDR1 SGHRS and CDR2 YFSETQ. The CDR3 sequence is CASRQGAGTDTQYF. In nucleotides, the CDR3 is TGCGCCAGCAGACAGGGGGCTGGGACAGATACGCAGTATTTT.

The chain couples TRBV4-2 to TRBJ2-1; D might be TRBD2 (6 bases). V shed 6 bases and J shed 2 bases, with 11 bases lying between them. Germline values: CDR1 LGHNA, CDR2 YNFKEQ. The CDR3 runs 14 residues. CDR3 sequence: CASSAQRAYNEQFF. In DNA form, the CDR3 reads TGTGCCAGCAGTGCGCAGCGGGCCTACAATGAGCAGTTCTTC.

This clonotype came up many times. CDR3 DNA: TGCGCCAGCAGCTTGGCGGCAGATTATTACAATGAGCAGTTCTTC. Protein sequence: CASSLAADYYNEQFF. V gene TRBV5-1 combines with J gene TRBJ2-1; D remains unclear. CDR3 length: 15 amino acids. Germline assignment: CDR1 SGHRS and CDR2 YFSETQ. V lost 0 bases and J lost 4, with 11 bases in between.

The chain links TRBV6-1 to TRBJ1-4, with no clear D. In germline, CDR1 is MNHNS, CDR2 SASEGT. This CDR3 region has 15 residues. Trimming pared 4 bases from V and 2 bases from J, leaving 11 bases between. CDR3 region: CASSGMAETNEKLFF. The CDR3 DNA is TGTGCCAGCAGTGGAATGGCAGAGACTAATGAAAAACTGTTTTTT.